The 11 T cell receptor beta chains in this list originate from one sample, sequenced in a study of siplizumab effects on memory and regulatory T cells. Measured with immunoSEQ multiplex PCR; TCRdb has only the in-frame clones, and not every one. Among about 100,000 clones listed, 91% were seen once. Material for sequencing was CD4+ T cells sorted from blood. Source of these receptors: a human donor in good health.

V usage is TRBV19 and J usage is TRBJ2-4; no definite D call. The CDR3 length is 15 residues. Germline V gene lookup returns CDR1 LNHDA and CDR2 SQIVND (reference sequence). Trimming shortened V by 4 bases and J by 1 base, and 11 bases separated the two germline ends. The CDR3 loop reads CASSRPEVAKNIQYF. In DNA, the CDR3 is TGTGCCAGTAGTAGGCCGGAAGTTGCCAAAAACATTCAGTACTTC. Combining the CDR3 with reference TRBV19 and TRBJ2-4 gives the whole variable domain DGGITQSPKYLFRKEGQNVTLSCEQNLNHDAMYWYRQDPGQGLRLIYYSQIVNDFQKGDIAEGYSVSREKKESFPLTVTSAQKNPTAFYLCASSRPEVAKNIQYFGAGTRLSVL.

In nucleotides, the CDR3 is TGCGCCAGCAGCCCAACCTGGGTAGTAACAAATGAAAAACTGTTTTTT. Its translation: CASSPTWVVTNEKLFF. This sequence joins TRBV4-1 and TRBJ1-4, with unresolved D. The V gene's germline CDR1 is MGHRA and CDR2 YSYEKL. There are 16 residues in the CDR3. Deletions cut 4 bases from V and 5 bases from J, with 17 bases between.

V and J are TRBV5-6 and TRBJ2-3; 10 bases map to TRBD2. The V gene end was trimmed by 0 bases and the J gene end by 6 bases; junction bases not matched to a gene: 10. Germline CDR1 SGHDT, CDR2 YYEEEE. The CDR3 length is 17 residues. The CDR3: CASSLAGSSGGRDTQYF. CDR3 sequence (DNA): TGTGCCAGCAGCTTGGCCGGTTCTAGCGGGGGACGGGATACGCAGTATTTT.

This clone appeared a few times. This chain joins TRBV5-4 and TRBJ2-6; 8 bases are shared with TRBD1. CDR3 length equals 18 residues. Germline CDR1 SGHNT, CDR2 YYREEE (reference sequence). The trim removed 1 base at V and 3 bases at J, leaving 9 bases unmatched. Here the CDR3 DNA reads TGTGCCAGCAGCTTGAAATCGCAGGGGGCGAGTGGGGCCAACGTCCTGACTTTC. Translating gives CASSLKSQGASGANVLTF.

The CDR3 region has the DNA TGTGCCACCTACCCGGGAGGTAAGGGTGTCACTGAAGCTTTCTTT. Protein: CATYPGGKGVTEAFF. V and J are TRBV19 and TRBJ1-1; D call uncertain. Germline CDR1 is LNHDA and CDR2 is SQIVND (reference sequence). Trimming stripped 10 bases from V and 4 bases from J, with 22 bases between. The CDR3 is 15 residues long.

The chain has TRBV27 and TRBJ1-1; 9 bases match TRBD1. V shed 5 bases, J shed 8 bases, and the junction held 6 bases outside the gene matches. Germline CDR1 and CDR2: MNHEY and SMNVEV (reference sequence). The CDR3 consists of 13 residues. CDR3 DNA: TGTGCCAGCAGTATCCTCGGGACAGGGGAAGCTTTCTTT. It yields the protein CASSILGTGEAFF.

The chain has TRBV5-6 and TRBJ1-2; TRBD1 might be the D (5 bases). The V end lost 4 bases, the J end lost 5 bases, and 18 bases lay between the germline ends. Germline CDR1 and CDR2: SGHDT and YYEEEE. This CDR3 is built from 15 residues. CDR3 protein: CASSPGRGVIYGYTF. CDR3 DNA sequence: TGTGCCAGCAGCCCAGGTAGGGGTGTCATTTATGGCTACACCTTC. Drawing the rest from reference TRBV5-6 and TRBJ1-2, the complete variable domain is DAGVTQSPTHLIKTRGQQVTLRCSPKSGHDTVSWYQQALGQGPQFIFQYYEEEERQRGNFPDRFSGHQFPNYSSELNVNALLLGDSALYLCASSPGRGVIYGYTFGSGTRLTVV.

The gene calls are TRBV7-9 and TRBJ1-5; 9 nucleotides match TRBD1. Looked up from germline, CDR1 is SEHNR and CDR2 is FQNEAQ (reference sequence). This CDR3 is built from 15 residues. V was pared by 4 bases and J by 0 bases, with 1 base of the junction left unmatched. CDR3 sequence reads: CASSSDRGSNQPQHF. CDR3 bases: TGTGCCAGCAGCTCGGACAGGGGTAGCAATCAGCCCCAGCATTTT.

The chain is built from TRBV5-6 and TRBJ1-5; D is uncertain. Trimming left V 3 bases short and J 0 bases short, with 10 bases between. This CDR3 has 15 amino acids. Germline CDR1 reads SGHDT; CDR2 reads YYEEEE. The CDR3 reads CASSSYINSNQPQHF. CDR3 nucleotides: TGTGCCAGCAGCTCCTACATCAATAGCAATCAGCCCCAGCATTTT.

The J gene is TRBJ1-1, the V gene TRBV15, with D uncertain. The V end lost 6 bases, the J end lost 1 base, and 15 bases lay between the germline ends. CDR1 and CDR2 from the germline V gene are LNHNV and YYDKDF (reference sequence). The CDR3 sequence is 15 residues long. Here the CDR3 reads CATRGFLEENTEAFF. For the CDR3, the DNA is TGTGCCACCAGGGGCTTTTTGGAGGAGAACACTGAAGCTTTCTTT.

The chain employs TRBV7-2 and TRBJ1-2; D gene ambiguous. Germline values: CDR1 SGHTA, CDR2 FQGNSA. This CDR3 contains 13 residues. The germline V and J ends were trimmed by 10 bases and 3 bases, with 15 bases remaining between them. CDR3 sequence: CAICCEKDYGYTF. In DNA, the CDR3 is TGTGCCATCTGCTGCGAAAAGGACTATGGCTACACCTTC. The variable domain in full, with the rest retrieved from reference TRBV7-2 and TRBJ1-2, is GAGVSQSPSNKVTEKGKDVELRCDPISGHTALYWYRQSLGQGLEFLIYFQGNSAPDKSGLPSDRFSAERTGGSVSTLTIQRTQQEDSAVYLCAICCEKDYGYTFGSGTRLTVV.